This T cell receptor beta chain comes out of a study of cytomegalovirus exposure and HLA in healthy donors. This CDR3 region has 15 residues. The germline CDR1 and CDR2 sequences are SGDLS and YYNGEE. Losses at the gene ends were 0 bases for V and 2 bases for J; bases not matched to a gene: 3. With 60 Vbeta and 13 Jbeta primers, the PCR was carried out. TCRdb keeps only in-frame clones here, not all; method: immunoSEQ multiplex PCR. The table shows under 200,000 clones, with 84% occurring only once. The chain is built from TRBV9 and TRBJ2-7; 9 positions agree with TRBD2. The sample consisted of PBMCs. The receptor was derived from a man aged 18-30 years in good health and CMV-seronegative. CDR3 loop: CASSVVPSGAYEQYF. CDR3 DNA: TGTGCCAGCAGCGTAGTTCCTAGCGGGGCCTACGAGCAGTACTTC.